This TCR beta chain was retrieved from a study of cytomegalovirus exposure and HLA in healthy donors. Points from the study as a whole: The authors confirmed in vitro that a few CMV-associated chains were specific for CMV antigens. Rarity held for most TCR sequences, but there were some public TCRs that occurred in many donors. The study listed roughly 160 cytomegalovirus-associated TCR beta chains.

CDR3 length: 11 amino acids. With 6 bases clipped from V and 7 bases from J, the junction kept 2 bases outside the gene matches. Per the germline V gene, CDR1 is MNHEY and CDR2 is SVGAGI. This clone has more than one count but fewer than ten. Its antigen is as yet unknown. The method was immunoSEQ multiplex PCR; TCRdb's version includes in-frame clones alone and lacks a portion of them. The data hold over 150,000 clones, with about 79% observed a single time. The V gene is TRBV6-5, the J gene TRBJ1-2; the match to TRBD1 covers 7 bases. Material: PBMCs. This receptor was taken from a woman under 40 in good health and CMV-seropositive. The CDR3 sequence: CASRRQGGYTF. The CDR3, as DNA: TGTGCCAGCAGGAGACAGGGTGGCTACACCTTC.